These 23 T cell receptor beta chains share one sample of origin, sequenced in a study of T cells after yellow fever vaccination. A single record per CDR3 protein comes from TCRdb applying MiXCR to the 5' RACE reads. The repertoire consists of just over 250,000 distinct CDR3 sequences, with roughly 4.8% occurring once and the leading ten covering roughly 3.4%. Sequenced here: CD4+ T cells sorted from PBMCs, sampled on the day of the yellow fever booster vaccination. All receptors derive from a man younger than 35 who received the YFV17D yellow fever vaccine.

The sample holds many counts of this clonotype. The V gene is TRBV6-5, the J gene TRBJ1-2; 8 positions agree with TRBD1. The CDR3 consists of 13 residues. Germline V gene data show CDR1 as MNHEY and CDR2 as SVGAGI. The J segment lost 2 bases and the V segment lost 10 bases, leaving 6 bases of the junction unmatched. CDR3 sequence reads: CAIRDRINYGYTF. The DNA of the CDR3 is TGTGCCATCCGGGACAGGATAAACTATGGCTACACCTTC.

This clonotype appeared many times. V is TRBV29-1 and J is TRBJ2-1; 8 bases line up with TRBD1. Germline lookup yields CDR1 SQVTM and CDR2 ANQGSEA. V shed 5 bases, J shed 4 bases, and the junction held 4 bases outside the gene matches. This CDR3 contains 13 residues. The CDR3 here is CSVTQGGYNEQFF. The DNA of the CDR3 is TGCAGCGTTACACAGGGGGGATACAATGAGCAGTTCTTC.

CDR3 in amino acids: CASSLDGDSATEAFF. The CDR3 coding sequence is TGTGCCAGCAGCTTAGATGGGGACAGTGCTACTGAAGCTTTCTTT. V is TRBV7-2 and J is TRBJ1-1, with 7 bases identical to TRBD1. Germline-derived CDR1 and CDR2 are SGHTA and FQGNSA. This CDR3 is 15 amino acids long. V dropped 1 base and J dropped 5; count of bases not matched to a gene: 7.

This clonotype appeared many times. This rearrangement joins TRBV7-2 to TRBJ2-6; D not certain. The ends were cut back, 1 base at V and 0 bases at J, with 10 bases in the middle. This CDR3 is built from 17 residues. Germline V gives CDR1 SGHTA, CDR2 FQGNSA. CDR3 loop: CASSLVAGTSGANVLTF. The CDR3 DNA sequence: TGTGCCAGCAGCTTAGTCGCCGGCACCTCTGGGGCCAACGTCCTGACTTTC.

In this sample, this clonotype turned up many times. The CDR3, as DNA: TGCAGCGTTTCCAAAATCTCGCGGAACACTGAAGCTTTCTTT. As protein: CSVSKISRNTEAFF. This chain connects TRBV29-1 to TRBJ1-1; D remains unclear. V was trimmed by 5 bases and J by 1 base, leaving 14 bases between them. This CDR3 region has 14 residues. The germline V gene has CDR1 SQVTM and CDR2 ANQGSEA.

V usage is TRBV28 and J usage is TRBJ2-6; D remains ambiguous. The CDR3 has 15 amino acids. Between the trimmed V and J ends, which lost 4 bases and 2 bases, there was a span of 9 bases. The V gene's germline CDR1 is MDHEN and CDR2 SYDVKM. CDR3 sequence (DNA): TGTGCCAGCAGTTCACACGATACTGGGGCCAACGTCCTGACTTTC. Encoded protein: CASSSHDTGANVLTF.

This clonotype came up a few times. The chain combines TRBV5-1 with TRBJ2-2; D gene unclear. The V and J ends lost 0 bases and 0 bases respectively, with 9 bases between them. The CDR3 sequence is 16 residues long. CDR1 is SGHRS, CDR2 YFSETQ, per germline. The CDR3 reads CASSLVEIANTGELFF. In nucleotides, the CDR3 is TGCGCCAGCAGCTTGGTAGAGATCGCGAACACCGGGGAGCTGTTTTTT.

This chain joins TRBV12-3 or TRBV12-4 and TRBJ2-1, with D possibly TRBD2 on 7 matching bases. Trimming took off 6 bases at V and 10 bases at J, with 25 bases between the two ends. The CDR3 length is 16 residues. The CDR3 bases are TGTGCCAGCAGCCGGAGGGGGGGGATAAGTAAACTCGAGCAGTTCTTC. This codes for CASSRRGGISKLEQFF.

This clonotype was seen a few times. The CDR3 loop reads CASSFVHEGAETQYF. In nucleotides, the CDR3 is TGTGCCAGCAGCTTTGTTCACGAGGGGGCGGAGACCCAGTACTTC. The chain couples TRBV11-2 to TRBJ2-5; 7 nucleotides agree with TRBD1. The V segment lost 3 bases and the J segment 5 bases; nucleotides outside the gene matches: 9. From germline, CDR1 is SGHAT and CDR2 FQNNGV. The CDR3 consists of 15 residues.

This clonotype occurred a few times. The CDR3 DNA follows: TGCAGCGTTGGGACAGGGACCGGGGAGCTGTTTTTT. The encoded protein is CSVGTGTGELFF. The chain combines TRBV29-1 with TRBJ2-2, with 8 bases that match TRBD1. CDR3 length: 12 amino acids. Trimming at V came to 4 bases and at J to 5 bases, leaving 0 bases not matched to a gene. Germline V lookup: CDR1 SQVTM, CDR2 ANQGSEA.

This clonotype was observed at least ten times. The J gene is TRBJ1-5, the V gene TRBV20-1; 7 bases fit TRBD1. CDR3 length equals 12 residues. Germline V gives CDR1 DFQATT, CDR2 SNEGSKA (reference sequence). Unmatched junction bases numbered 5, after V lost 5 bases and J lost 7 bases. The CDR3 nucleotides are TGCAGTGCTCTCAGGGGGACACAGCCCCAGCATTTT. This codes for CSALRGTQPQHF.

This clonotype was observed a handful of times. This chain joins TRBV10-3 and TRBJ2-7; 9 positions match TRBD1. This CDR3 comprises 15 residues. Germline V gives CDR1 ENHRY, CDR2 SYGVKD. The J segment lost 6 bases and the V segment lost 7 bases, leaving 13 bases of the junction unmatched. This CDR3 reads CAITPQGQGGGEQYF. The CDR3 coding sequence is TGTGCCATCACCCCCCAGGGACAGGGCGGCGGCGAGCAGTACTTC.

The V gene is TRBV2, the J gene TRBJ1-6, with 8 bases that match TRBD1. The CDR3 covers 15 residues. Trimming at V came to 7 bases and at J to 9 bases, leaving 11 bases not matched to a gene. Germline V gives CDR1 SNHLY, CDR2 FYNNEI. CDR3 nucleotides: TGTGCCAGCAAGATCTCCGGGACAGGACCTTCACCCCTCCACTTT. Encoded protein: CASKISGTGPSPLHF.

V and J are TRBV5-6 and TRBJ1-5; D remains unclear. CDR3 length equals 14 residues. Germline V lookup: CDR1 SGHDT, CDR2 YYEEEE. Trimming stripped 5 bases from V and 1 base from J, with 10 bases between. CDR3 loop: CASRLSGSNQPQHF. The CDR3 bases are TGTGCCAGCAGGTTATCTGGCAGCAATCAGCCCCAGCATTTT.

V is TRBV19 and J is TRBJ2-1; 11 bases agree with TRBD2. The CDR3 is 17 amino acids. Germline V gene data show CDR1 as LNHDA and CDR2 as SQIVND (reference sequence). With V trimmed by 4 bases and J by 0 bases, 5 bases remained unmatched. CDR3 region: CASSTSTSGSSYNEQFF. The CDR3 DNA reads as TGTGCCAGTAGTACCTCTACTAGCGGGAGCTCCTACAATGAGCAGTTCTTC.

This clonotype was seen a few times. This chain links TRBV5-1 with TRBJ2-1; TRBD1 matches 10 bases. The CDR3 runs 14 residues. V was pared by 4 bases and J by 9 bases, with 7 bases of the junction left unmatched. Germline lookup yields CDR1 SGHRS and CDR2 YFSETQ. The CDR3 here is CASSTGTGAGEQFF. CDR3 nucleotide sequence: TGCGCCAGCAGCACCGGGACAGGGGCTGGTGAGCAGTTCTTC.

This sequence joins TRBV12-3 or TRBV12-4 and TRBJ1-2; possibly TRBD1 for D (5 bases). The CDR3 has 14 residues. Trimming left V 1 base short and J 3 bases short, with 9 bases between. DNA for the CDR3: TGTGCCAGCAGTTTAGGTCGAGGGGACTATGGCTACACCTTC. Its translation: CASSLGRGDYGYTF.

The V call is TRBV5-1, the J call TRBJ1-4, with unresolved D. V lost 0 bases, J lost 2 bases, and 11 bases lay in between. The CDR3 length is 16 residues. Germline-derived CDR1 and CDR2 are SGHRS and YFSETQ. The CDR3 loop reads CASSLGESATNEKLFF. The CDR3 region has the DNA TGCGCCAGCAGCTTGGGGGAAAGCGCGACTAATGAAAAACTGTTTTTT.

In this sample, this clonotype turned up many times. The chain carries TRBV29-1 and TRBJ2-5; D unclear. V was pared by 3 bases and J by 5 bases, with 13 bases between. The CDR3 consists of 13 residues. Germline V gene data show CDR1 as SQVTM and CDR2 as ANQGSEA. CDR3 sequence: CSVEGGARETQYF. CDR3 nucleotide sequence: TGCAGCGTTGAGGGTGGAGCGAGGGAGACCCAGTACTTC.

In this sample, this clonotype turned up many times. CDR3 in DNA: TGTGCCAGCAGCCCCCGTGAGAACATTCAGTACTTC. Translating it yields CASSPRENIQYF. The chain couples TRBV7-2 to TRBJ2-4; D unresolved. Germline CDR1 and CDR2: SGHTA and FQGNSA. The V end lost 5 bases, the J end lost 7 bases, and 9 bases lay between the germline ends. The CDR3 covers 12 residues. Drawing the rest from reference TRBV7-2 and TRBJ2-4, the complete variable domain is GAGVSQSPSNKVTEKGKDVELRCDPISGHTALYWYRQSLGQGLEFLIYFQGNSAPDKSGLPSDRFSAERTGGSVSTLTIQRTQQEDSAVYLCASSPRENIQYFGAGTRLSVL.

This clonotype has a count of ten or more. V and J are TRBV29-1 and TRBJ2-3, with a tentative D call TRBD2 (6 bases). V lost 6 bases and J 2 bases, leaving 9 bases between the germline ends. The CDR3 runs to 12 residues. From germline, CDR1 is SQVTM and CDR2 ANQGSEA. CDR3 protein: CSVGGFTDTQYF. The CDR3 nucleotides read TGCAGCGTGGGGGGATTCACAGATACGCAGTATTTT.

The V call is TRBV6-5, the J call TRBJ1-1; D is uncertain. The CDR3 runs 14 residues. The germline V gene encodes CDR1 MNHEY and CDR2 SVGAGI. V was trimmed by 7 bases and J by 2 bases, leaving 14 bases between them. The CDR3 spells CASTLRRFNTEAFF. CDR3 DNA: TGTGCCAGCACCCTCCGCCGGTTCAACACTGAAGCTTTCTTT.

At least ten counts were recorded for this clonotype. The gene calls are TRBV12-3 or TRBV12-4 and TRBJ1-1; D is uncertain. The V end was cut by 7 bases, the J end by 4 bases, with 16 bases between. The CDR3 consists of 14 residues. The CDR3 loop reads CASKLDPRSTEAFF. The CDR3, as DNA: TGTGCCAGCAAACTAGACCCCCGGAGCACTGAAGCTTTCTTT.